Listed here are 4 T cell receptor beta chains from one sample, sequenced in a study of blood T cell repertoires in COVID-19. Here immunoSEQ multiplex PCR was the method, and the copy in TCRdb shows in-frame clones only, minus some. The sample contains 200,000 to 250,000 clones, about nine tenths of which appear only once. Input material: PBMCs or T cells enriched from blood (not recorded which). The receptors were sampled from a woman aged 50 to 65 in a cohort exposed to, infected with or recovered from COVID-19 (not recorded which).

This clone was observed a few times. The chain employs TRBV5-6 and TRBJ1-3; the D gene is possibly TRBD1 (5 bases). Germline V gives CDR1 SGHDT, CDR2 YYEEEE. Trimming stripped 4 bases from V and 4 bases from J, with 15 bases between. The CDR3 spans 15 residues. CDR3 region: CASSGADTAGNTIYF. The CDR3 coding sequence is TGTGCCAGCAGCGGGGCCGACACTGCGGGAAACACCATATATTTT. Full variable domain (rest looked up from reference TRBV5-6 and TRBJ1-3): DAGVTQSPTHLIKTRGQQVTLRCSPKSGHDTVSWYQQALGQGPQFIFQYYEEEERQRGNFPDRFSGHQFPNYSSELNVNALLLGDSALYLCASSGADTAGNTIYFGEGSWLTVV.

V is TRBV7-9 and J is TRBJ1-4; 7 bases match TRBD1. CDR1 is SEHNR and CDR2 is FQNEAQ in the germline V gene (reference sequence). J gave up 4 bases and V 6 bases, and 8 bases lay outside the gene matches. CDR3 length: 15 amino acids. CDR3 coding DNA: TGTGCCAGCAGGACCGGGACAGTTTATAATGAAAAACTGTTTTTT. Amino acids: CASRTGTVYNEKLFF.

The chain joins TRBV4-2 to TRBJ1-1; 9 positions agree with TRBD1. This CDR3 contains 16 residues. Per germline, CDR1 LGHNA and CDR2 YNFKEQ. The junction had 10 bases not matched to a gene; V was cut back by 0 bases and J by 8 bases. The CDR3 DNA reads as TGTGCCAGCAGCCAAGAATTTACAGGGGGCTCTCGGGAAGCTTTCTTT. Its protein product is CASSQEFTGGSREAFF.

The chain couples TRBV6-6 to TRBJ2-2; perhaps TRBD1 as D (6 bases). This CDR3 region has 16 residues. V lost 2 bases and J 2 bases, leaving 12 bases between the germline ends. Germline loops: CDR1 MNHNY, CDR2 SVGAGI (reference sequence). The CDR3 nucleotides read TGTGCCAGCAGTTACGGACAGCTATCTAACACCGGGGAGCTGTTTTTT. This translates into CASSYGQLSNTGELFF.